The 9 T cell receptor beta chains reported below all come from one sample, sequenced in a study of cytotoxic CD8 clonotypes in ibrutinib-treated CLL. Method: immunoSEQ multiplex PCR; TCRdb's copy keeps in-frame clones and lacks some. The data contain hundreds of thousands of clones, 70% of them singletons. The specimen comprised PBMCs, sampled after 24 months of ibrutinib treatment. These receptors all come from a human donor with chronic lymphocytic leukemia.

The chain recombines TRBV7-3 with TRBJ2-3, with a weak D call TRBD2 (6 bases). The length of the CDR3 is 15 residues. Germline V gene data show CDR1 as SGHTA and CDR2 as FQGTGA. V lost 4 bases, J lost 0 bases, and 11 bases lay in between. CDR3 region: CASSWIAASTDTQYF. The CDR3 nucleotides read TGTGCCAGCAGCTGGATAGCGGCTAGCACAGATACGCAGTATTTT.

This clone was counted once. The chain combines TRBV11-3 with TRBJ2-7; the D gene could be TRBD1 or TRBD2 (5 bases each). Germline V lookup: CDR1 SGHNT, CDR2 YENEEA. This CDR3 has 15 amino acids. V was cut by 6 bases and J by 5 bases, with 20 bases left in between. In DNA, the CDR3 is TGTGCCAGCAGTCAAGGACTGGGGGAAATGGACGAGCAGTACTTC. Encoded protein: CASSQGLGEMDEQYF.

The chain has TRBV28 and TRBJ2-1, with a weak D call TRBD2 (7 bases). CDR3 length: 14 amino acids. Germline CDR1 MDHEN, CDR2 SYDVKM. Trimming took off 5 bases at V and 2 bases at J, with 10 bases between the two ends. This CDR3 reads CASSGEGAYNEQFF. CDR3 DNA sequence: TGTGCCAGCAGTGGGGAGGGGGCCTACAATGAGCAGTTCTTC.

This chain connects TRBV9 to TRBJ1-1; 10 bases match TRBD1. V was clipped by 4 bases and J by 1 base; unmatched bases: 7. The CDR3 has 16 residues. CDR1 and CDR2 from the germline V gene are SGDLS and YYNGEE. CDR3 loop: CASSPDRTGGNTEAFF. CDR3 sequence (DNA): TGTGCCAGCAGCCCAGATCGGACAGGGGGGAACACTGAAGCTTTCTTT.

CDR3 residues: CASSYVGNQFF. CDR3 nucleotide sequence: TGTGCCAGCAGTTACGTGGGGAATCAGTTCTTC. This chain links TRBV6-5 with TRBJ2-1, with D uncertain. Germline V gene sequence: CDR1 MNHEY, CDR2 SVGAGI. V was pared by 2 bases and J by 13 bases, with 9 bases between. The CDR3 contains 11 residues.

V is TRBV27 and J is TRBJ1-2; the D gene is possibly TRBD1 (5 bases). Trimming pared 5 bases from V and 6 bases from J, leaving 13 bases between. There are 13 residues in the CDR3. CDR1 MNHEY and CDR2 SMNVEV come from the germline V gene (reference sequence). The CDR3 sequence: CASSPRGADGYTF. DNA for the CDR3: TGTGCCAGCAGTCCCCGAGGGGCGGATGGCTACACCTTC.

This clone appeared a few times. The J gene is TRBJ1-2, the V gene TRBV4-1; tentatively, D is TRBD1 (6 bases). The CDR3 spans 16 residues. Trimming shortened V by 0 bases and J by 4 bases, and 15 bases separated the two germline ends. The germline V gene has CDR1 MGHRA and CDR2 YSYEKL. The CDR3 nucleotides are TGCGCCAGCAGCCAAGATGCGGCAGGGGCGCCCTATGGCTACACCTTC. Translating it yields CASSQDAAGAPYGYTF.

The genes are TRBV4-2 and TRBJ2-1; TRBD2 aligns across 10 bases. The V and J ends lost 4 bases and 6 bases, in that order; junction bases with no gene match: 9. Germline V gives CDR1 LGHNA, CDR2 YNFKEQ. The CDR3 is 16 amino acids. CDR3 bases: TGTGCCAGCAGCCGCCAGACTAGCGGGTTTTCCAATGAGCAGTTCTTC. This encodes CASSRQTSGFSNEQFF.

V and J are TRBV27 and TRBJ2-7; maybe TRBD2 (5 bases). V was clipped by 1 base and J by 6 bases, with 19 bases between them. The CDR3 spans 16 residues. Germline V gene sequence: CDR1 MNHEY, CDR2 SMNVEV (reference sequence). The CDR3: CASSLYGLLPPTEQYF. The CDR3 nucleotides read TGTGCCAGCAGTTTATATGGACTTCTCCCGCCGACCGAGCAGTACTTC.